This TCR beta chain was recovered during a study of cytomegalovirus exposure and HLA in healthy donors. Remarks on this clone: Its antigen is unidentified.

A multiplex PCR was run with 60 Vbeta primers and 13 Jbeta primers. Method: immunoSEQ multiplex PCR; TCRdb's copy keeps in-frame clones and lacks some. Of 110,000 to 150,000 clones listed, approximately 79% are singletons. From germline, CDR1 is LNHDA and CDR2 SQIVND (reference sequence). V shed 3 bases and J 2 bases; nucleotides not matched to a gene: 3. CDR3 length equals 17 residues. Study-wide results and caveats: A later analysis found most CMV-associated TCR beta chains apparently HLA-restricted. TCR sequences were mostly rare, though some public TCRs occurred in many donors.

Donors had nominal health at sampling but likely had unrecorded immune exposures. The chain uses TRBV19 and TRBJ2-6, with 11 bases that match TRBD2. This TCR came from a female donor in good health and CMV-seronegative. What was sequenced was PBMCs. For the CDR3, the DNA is TGTGCCAGTAGTATCCTAGCGGGAGGAGCTGGGGCCAACGTCCTGACTTTC. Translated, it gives CASSILAGGAGANVLTF.